The 8 T cell receptor beta chains below all came from one sample that was sequenced in a study of shared clonotypes between healthy human individuals. Profiling relied on immunoSEQ multiplex PCR, and the TCRdb table lists in-frame clones only, not all of them. The table shows 450,000 to 500,000 clones, with 65% to 85% occurring only once. Sequencing input: PBMCs. These receptors originate from a woman between 35 and 50 years old in good health. Some clones in this sample may be carry-over from other donors' samples.

This clone showed up many times. The chain joins TRBV27 to TRBJ2-2; D not resolved. The CDR3 extends over 13 amino acids. Germline V CDR1 and CDR2: MNHEY, SMNVEV (reference sequence). The V end was cut by 3 bases, the J end by 7 bases, with 9 bases between. This CDR3 is CASSLVVGGELFF. In nucleotides, the CDR3 is TGTGCCAGCAGTTTGGTCGTTGGCGGGGAGCTGTTTTTT.

This clone was counted ten times or more. The gene calls are TRBV6-1 and TRBJ2-5, with 10 bases aligning to TRBD2. CDR3 length: 15 amino acids. Germline assignment: CDR1 MNHNS and CDR2 SASEGT. J was trimmed by 0 bases and V by 3 bases; bases with no gene match: 1. The CDR3 nucleotides read TGTGCCAGCAGTGACCTAGCGGGAGACCAAGAGACCCAGTACTTC. Its protein product is CASSDLAGDQETQYF.

The chain couples TRBV7-8 to TRBJ2-7; 13 nucleotides agree with TRBD2. V trimming: 3 bases; J trimming: 5 bases; junction bases outside the gene matches: 4. The CDR3 sequence is 15 residues long. The V gene's germline CDR1 is SGHVS and CDR2 FQNEAQ. CDR3 nucleotides: TGTGCCAGCAGCTTCAGGACTAGCGGGAGAAACGAGCAGTACTTC. Translation gives CASSFRTSGRNEQYF.

Comment on this clone: A far larger clone differs by one base, so this is likely a read error. This sequence joins TRBV2 and TRBJ2-7; D unresolved. This CDR3 comprises 12 residues. The V end lost 4 bases, the J end lost 6 bases, and 10 bases lay between the germline ends. Germline CDR1 reads SNHLY; CDR2 reads FYNNEI. For the CDR3, the DNA is TGTGCCAGCAGTGGTGGACGTTGCGAGCAGTACTTC. It yields the protein CASSGGRCEQYF.

On this clone itself: A far larger clone differs by one base, so this is likely a read error. The chain links TRBV7-9 to TRBJ2-2; unclear D gene. This CDR3 is 13 amino acids long. Germline CDR1 and CDR2: SEHNR and FQNEAQ (reference sequence). V lost 7 bases and J lost 2, with 8 bases in between. DNA of the CDR3: TGTGCCAGCAAGTACATAAACACCGGGGAGCTGTTTTTT. It yields the protein CASKYINTGELFF.

V is TRBV25-1 and J is TRBJ1-1; 9 nucleotides agree with TRBD1. The CDR3 length is 14 residues. V lost 4 bases to trimming and J lost 5 bases; unmatched junction nucleotides: 5. CDR1 and CDR2 from the germline V gene are MGHDK and SYGVNS. As DNA, the CDR3 is TGTGCCAGCAGTGGGACAGGGGAGTGGACTGAAGCTTTCTTT. It yields the protein CASSGTGEWTEAFF.

V and J are TRBV4-2 and TRBJ2-7; a weak D match, TRBD1 (5 bases). Germline CDR1 and CDR2: LGHNA and YNFKEQ. The CDR3 totals 15 residues. V was shortened by 0 bases and J by 4 bases, with 13 bases between the two germline ends. Written as DNA, the CDR3 is TGTGCCAGCAGCCAAGATCCCAGGGTTCTTTACGAGCAGTACTTC. This translates into CASSQDPRVLYEQYF.

This clone was found a few times. A far more abundant clone sits one base away, making this likely a read error. Additional DNA sequences in this sample encode the identical CDR3. The gene calls are TRBV4-1 and TRBJ1-2; 7 bases fit TRBD1. The CDR3 sequence is 15 residues long. V gave up 4 bases and J gave up 1 base; unmatched junction bases: 6. Germline V CDR1 and CDR2: MGHRA, YSYEKL. CDR3 sequence: CASSLRTGDNYGYTF. CDR3 in DNA: TGCGCCAGCAGCCTCCGTACAGGGGATAACTATGGCTACACCTTC.